The clone carrying this T cell receptor beta chain has just a few counts. The antigen is not known. The germline gives CDR1 MNHNY, CDR2 SVGAGI (reference sequence). V shed 5 bases and J 6 bases; nucleotides not matched to a gene: 2. This CDR3 has 13 residues. This entry is derived from a study of T-cell memory formation after mild COVID-19. Regarding the study as a whole: Certain responding clones were present in pre-infection memory, suggesting participation of cross-reactive memory. Clones shrinking between day 15 and 85 showed a balanced CD4/CD8 split, and those that grew later tilted toward CD4+.

Barcoded TCR alpha and TCR beta cDNA libraries with UMIs came from 5'RACE using constant-segment primers. TCRdb used MiXCR to reprocess the 5' RACE reads, holding one entry per CDR3 protein. Of roughly 240,000 distinct CDR3 sequences listed, around 15% were seen once; the top ten hold 22%. The sequencing sample was made of PBMCs or a T cell subset sorted from them (not recorded which). The clonotype originates from a man aged 18 to 35 who had mild COVID-19 (a few samples of this study predate the infection). Cell type and time point are not known. The chain links TRBV6-6 to TRBJ2-7; 12 nucleotides agree with TRBD1. CDR3 loop: CASSRGQGAEQYV. CDR3 DNA: TGTGCCAGCAGTAGGGGACAGGGGGCCGAGCAGTACGTC.